These 14 T cell receptor beta chains were all obtained from the same sample, sequenced in a study of OX40 agonist ivuxolimab in advanced cancers. Only in-frame clones appear in the TCRdb table, and some are missing; sequencing was by immunoSEQ multiplex PCR. The repertoire holds 73,000 or so clones, 86% seen once, with 0.68% in the top ten. The starting material was CD4+ or CD8+ T cells sorted from blood, obtained in a trial of the OX40 agonist ivuxolimab. The origin of the receptors is an adult with an advanced solid tumor such as melanoma, head and neck, liver or kidney cancer.

The chain joins TRBV19 to TRBJ1-2; D may be TRBD1 (6 bases). The CDR3 length is 16 residues. Between the trimmed V and J ends, which lost 1 base and 1 base, there was a span of 13 bases. Per germline, CDR1 LNHDA and CDR2 SQIVND (reference sequence). This chain's CDR3 is CASSIGVGRGNYGYTF. The CDR3 coding sequence is TGTGCCAGTAGTATAGGCGTCGGCAGGGGTAACTATGGCTACACCTTC. The full variable domain, completed using reference TRBV19 and TRBJ1-2, is DGGITQSPKYLFRKEGQNVTLSCEQNLNHDAMYWYRQDPGQGLRLIYYSQIVNDFQKGDIAEGYSVSREKKESFPLTVTSAQKNPTAFYLCASSIGVGRGNYGYTFGSGTRLTVV.

The genes are TRBV2 and TRBJ2-4; unclear D gene. CDR1 is SNHLY, CDR2 FYNNEI, per germline. V gave up 7 bases and J gave up 6 bases, with 13 bases separating them. This CDR3 region has 13 residues. The DNA of the CDR3 is TGTGCCAGCATTCAAGACGGACGAAACATTCAGTACTTC. It codes for CASIQDGRNIQYF.

The gene calls are TRBV14 and TRBJ1-2; possibly TRBD1 for D (6 bases). The CDR3 sequence is 13 residues long. In germline, CDR1 is SGHDN, CDR2 FVKESK. Trimming pared 5 bases from V and 7 bases from J, leaving 14 bases between. The CDR3 region has the DNA TGTGCCAGCAGCTTACAGGGTGGGTCTGGCTACACCTTC. This sequence encodes CASSLQGGSGYTF.

The chain carries TRBV4-3 and TRBJ2-7, with 11 nucleotides matching TRBD2. This CDR3 is built from 15 residues. CDR1 LGHNA and CDR2 YSLEER come from the germline V gene. With 0 bases clipped from V and 11 bases from J, the junction kept 9 bases outside the gene matches. The CDR3 DNA is TGCGCCAGCAGCCAAGATCTCACTAGCGGGGGCCTGGAGTACTTC. This sequence encodes CASSQDLTSGGLEYF.

J is TRBJ1-4 and V is TRBV7-9, with D uncertain. Deletions cut 10 bases from V and 4 bases from J, with 13 bases between. CDR3 length equals 13 residues. Germline CDR1 SEHNR, CDR2 FQNEAQ (reference sequence). The CDR3 is CATQVSYNEKLFF. DNA for the CDR3: TGTGCCACTCAAGTTAGCTATAATGAAAAACTGTTTTTT.

This clone has a handful of counts. The chain employs TRBV18 and TRBJ1-1; D perhaps matches TRBD1 (5 bases). Trimming cost V 3 bases and J 6 bases, with 17 bases left between them. From germline, CDR1 is KGHSH and CDR2 LQKENI. This CDR3 is 15 amino acids long. The CDR3 region is CASSPSGRAGAEAFF. The CDR3 nucleotides are TGTGCCAGCTCACCGTCCGGCAGGGCCGGGGCTGAAGCTTTCTTT.

This clone showed up just a few times. This sequence joins TRBV6-1 and TRBJ2-7; 7 positions match TRBD1. The CDR3 contains 14 residues. From germline, CDR1 is MNHNS and CDR2 SASEGT. With 6 bases clipped from V and 0 bases from J, the junction kept 5 bases outside the gene matches. The CDR3 spells CASRIGQVSYEQYF. The DNA of the CDR3 is TGTGCCAGCAGGATAGGACAGGTCTCCTACGAGCAGTACTTC.

The sample holds a few counts of this clone. The chain couples TRBV28 to TRBJ1-2; D might be TRBD1 (5 bases). V lost 5 bases and J lost 4, with 8 bases in between. CDR3 length: 12 amino acids. Germline assignment: CDR1 MDHEN and CDR2 SYDVKM. CDR3 DNA: TGTGCCAGCAGTATCAGGGCCTATGGCTACACCTTC. Translated, it gives CASSIRAYGYTF.

V is TRBV2 and J is TRBJ1-2; D ambiguous. Germline CDR1 SNHLY, CDR2 FYNNEI. V lost 3 bases to trimming and J lost 8 bases, with 7 bases between them. This CDR3 contains 11 residues. CDR3 loop: CASSESRGYTF. The DNA for the CDR3 is TGTGCCAGCAGTGAGTCCCGGGGCTACACCTTC. Looking up the rest from reference TRBV2 and TRBJ1-2 gives the full variable domain: EPEVTQTPSHQVTQMGQEVILRCVPISNHLYFYWYRQILGQKVEFLVSFYNNEISEKSEIFDDQFSVERPDGSNFTLKIRSTKLEDSAMYFCASSESRGYTFGSGTRLTVV.

This clone was found once. The chain uses TRBV5-8 and TRBJ2-1, with D hard to call. Trimming removed 4 bases from V and 6 bases from J, with 17 bases in between. The CDR3 totals 15 residues. The germline V gene has CDR1 SGHTS and CDR2 YDEGEE. The DNA for the CDR3 is TGTGCCAGCAGCCCGGTGTTGGGTTCGGTCAATGAGCAGTTCTTC. Translation gives CASSPVLGSVNEQFF.

The V call is TRBV7-3, the J call TRBJ2-3, with 9 positions matching TRBD2. The CDR3 runs 17 residues. CDR1 and CDR2 from the germline V gene are SGHTA and FQGTGA. V shed 2 bases, J shed 0 bases, and the junction held 6 bases outside the gene matches. The CDR3 protein is CASSLSLAGPSTDTQYF. CDR3 DNA sequence: TGTGCCAGCAGCTTATCCCTAGCGGGGCCTAGCACAGATACGCAGTATTTT.

This clone occurred once. J is TRBJ2-1 and V is TRBV7-8; 13 positions match TRBD2. The CDR3 contains 17 residues. V shed 1 base, J shed 4 bases, and the junction held 4 bases outside the gene matches. The germline gives CDR1 SGHVS, CDR2 FQNEAQ. The chain's CDR3 is CASSLGLAGGQYNEQFF. The CDR3, as DNA: TGTGCCAGCAGCTTAGGACTAGCGGGAGGACAGTACAATGAGCAGTTCTTC.

In this sample, this clone turned up a few times. This chain joins TRBV27 and TRBJ1-5; D unclear. With 5 bases removed from V and 2 bases from J, the gap between germline ends came to 10 bases. Germline lookup yields CDR1 MNHEY and CDR2 SMNVEV (reference sequence). This CDR3 comprises 14 residues. The chain's CDR3 is CASSPLWGNQPQHF. The DNA of the CDR3 is TGTGCCAGCAGTCCCCTATGGGGCAATCAGCCCCAGCATTTT.

This clone was seen a single time. The CDR3 DNA sequence: TGTGCCAGCAGCGTAGGTCGGGGCGAGAACACTGAAGCTTTCTTT. It is translated as CASSVGRGENTEAFF. V and J are TRBV9 and TRBJ1-1; possibly TRBD1 for D (5 bases). CDR3 size: 15 residues. In germline, CDR1 is SGDLS, CDR2 YYNGEE. V was shortened by 0 bases and J by 1 base, with 10 bases between the two germline ends.